These 22 T cell receptor beta chains share one sample of origin, sequenced in a study of CD8 T cells in Susac syndrome. cDNA came from approximately 0.5 to 1 ug RNA primed by random hexamers. TCRdb reanalysed the immunoSEQ multiplex PCR reads using MiXCR and keeps one entry per CDR3 protein. The sample comprises around 170,000 distinct CDR3 sequences, roughly 95% of which are singletons, and about 0.13% rests with the top ten. The sample consisted of CD4+ T cells from PBMCs. The receptors originated from a human donor with Susac syndrome.

J is TRBJ1-3 and V is TRBV25-1; D gene ambiguous. CDR1 MGHDK and CDR2 SYGVNS come from the germline V gene. The CDR3 consists of 13 residues. Trimming cost V 3 bases and J 8 bases, with 11 bases left between them. The CDR3 region is CASSEASLDTIYF. The DNA for the CDR3 is TGTGCCAGCAGTGAGGCCTCCTTGGACACCATATATTTT.

The J gene is TRBJ2-7, the V gene TRBV28, with D perhaps TRBD2 (6 bases). Germline-derived CDR1 and CDR2 are MDHEN and SYDVKM. There are 13 residues in the CDR3. Trimming cost V 2 bases and J 5 bases, with 10 bases left between them. Here the CDR3 reads CASSLPGRHEQYF. CDR3 nucleotides: TGTGCCAGCAGTTTACCAGGGAGGCACGAGCAGTACTTC.

The chain has TRBV24-1 and TRBJ2-1; D is uncertain. The germline V and J ends were trimmed by 0 bases and 5 bases, with 7 bases remaining between them. Per the germline V gene, CDR1 is KGHDR and CDR2 is SFDVKD. The CDR3 length is 14 residues. The CDR3, as DNA: TGTGCCACCAGTGATTTGTTCCCGAACAATGAGCAGTTCTTC. It specifies CATSDLFPNNEQFF.

The chain is built from TRBV27 and TRBJ1-2; tentatively, D is TRBD1 (5 bases). Germline CDR1 is MNHEY and CDR2 is SMNVEV (reference sequence). The CDR3 is 15 amino acids. Trimming removed 3 bases at V and 7 bases at J, with 18 bases between. CDR3 nucleotide sequence: TGTGCCAGCAGTTTCGGGGTGGGGGAGACCGCTGGCTACACCTTC. Amino acid sequence: CASSFGVGETAGYTF.

The gene calls are TRBV27 and TRBJ2-6, with 9 bases identical to TRBD1. Trimming cost V 5 bases and J 2 bases; bases outside gene matches: 22. This CDR3 has 22 residues. Germline V gene data show CDR1 as MNHEY and CDR2 as SMNVEV (reference sequence). The CDR3 sequence is CASSPLFVRDRVKAAGANVLTF. The CDR3 region has the DNA TGTGCCAGCAGTCCCCTGTTCGTGAGGGACAGGGTAAAGGCTGCTGGGGCCAACGTCCTGACTTTC.

J is TRBJ1-6 and V is TRBV7-9; 7 bases agree with TRBD1. The CDR3 contains 15 residues. The ends lost 4 bases at V and 10 bases at J; junction bases unmatched: 10. The germline CDR1 and CDR2 sequences are SEHNR and FQNEAQ (reference sequence). The CDR3 bases are TGTGCCAGCAGCTCCCCGGGGGACAGAGTATCACCCCTCCACTTT. Its protein product is CASSSPGDRVSPLHF.

V and J are TRBV5-1 and TRBJ2-7, with D possibly called TRBD1 or TRBD2 (5 bases each). CDR1 and CDR2 (germline): SGHRS, YFSETQ. The CDR3 runs to 17 residues. The V gene lost 0 bases and the J gene lost 3 bases, with 19 bases spanning the gap. The CDR3 region is CASSLDRPAQGRYEQYF. The CDR3 DNA reads as TGCGCCAGCAGCTTGGATCGTCCGGCTCAGGGACGCTACGAGCAGTACTTC.

This chain connects TRBV28 to TRBJ2-7, with 7 bases lining up with TRBD2. The germline gives CDR1 MDHEN, CDR2 SYDVKM. The CDR3 runs 15 residues. The V and J ends lost 5 bases and 2 bases, in that order; junction bases with no gene match: 9. CDR3 nucleotide sequence: TGTGCCAGCAGTCCACCTCAGGCGGGGGCCTACGAGCAGTACTTC. Its translation is CASSPPQAGAYEQYF. The entire variable domain, with the rest obtained from reference TRBV28 and TRBJ2-7, is as follows: DVKVTQSSRYLVKRTGEKVFLECVQDMDHENMFWYRQDPGLGLRLIYFSYDVKMKEKGDIPEGYSVSREKKERFSLILESASTNQTSMYLCASSPPQAGAYEQYFGPGTRLTVT.

This rearrangement joins TRBV27 to TRBJ2-5; possibly TRBD1 for D (6 bases). Trimming pared 4 bases from V and 2 bases from J, leaving 17 bases between. From germline, CDR1 is MNHEY and CDR2 SMNVEV (reference sequence). The CDR3 runs 16 residues. Written as DNA, the CDR3 is TGTGCCAGCAGTTCCTTCCAGGGGCGAGGGCAAGAGACCCAGTACTTC. It translates to CASSSFQGRGQETQYF.

This clonotype was picked up a small number of times. This rearrangement joins TRBV18 to TRBJ2-5; possibly TRBD2 for D (5 bases). The CDR3 contains 14 residues. Trimming stripped 3 bases from V and 4 bases from J, with 12 bases between. Germline V CDR1 and CDR2: KGHSH, LQKENI. Written as DNA, the CDR3 is TGTGCCAGCTCACCTGGGCTAGCTGGAGAGACCCAGTACTTC. Encoded protein: CASSPGLAGETQYF. Using reference TRBV18 and TRBJ2-5 for the parts outside the CDR3, the full variable domain is NAGVMQNPRHLVRRRGQEARLRCSPMKGHSHVYWYRQLPEEGLKFMVYLQKENIIDESGMPKERFSAEFPKEGPSILRIQQVVRGDSAAYFCASSPGLAGETQYFGPGTRLLVL.

This chain joins TRBV3-1 and TRBJ2-7; 7 bases line up with TRBD2. V trimming: 1 base; J trimming: 5 bases; junction bases outside the gene matches: 5. Germline lookup yields CDR1 LGHDT and CDR2 YNNKEL (reference sequence). This CDR3 is 14 amino acids long. This CDR3 is CASSQGWGGDEQYV. Written as DNA, the CDR3 is TGTGCCAGCAGCCAAGGATGGGGGGGAGACGAGCAGTACGTC.

This clonotype was seen a few times. The chain carries TRBV29-1 and TRBJ2-7; tentative D call: TRBD2 (5 bases). Germline CDR1 and CDR2: SQVTM and ANQGSEA. V was clipped by 3 bases and J by 3 bases, with 12 bases between them. The CDR3 is 13 amino acids. CDR3 DNA sequence: TGCAGCGTTGACAGCGGAGGAAGCTACGAGCAGTACTTC. It encodes CSVDSGGSYEQYF.

The chain joins TRBV30 to TRBJ1-3; D may be TRBD1 (5 bases). CDR1 and CDR2 (germline): GTSNPN, SVGIG (reference sequence). CDR3 size: 14 residues. The ends were cut back, 8 bases at V and 4 bases at J, with 18 bases in the middle. CDR3 sequence: CALGRGLGGNTIYF. The CDR3 bases are TGTGCCCTCGGGAGGGGTCTGGGAGGAAACACCATATATTTT. The complete variable domain, with remaining parts taken from reference TRBV30 and TRBJ1-3, reads SQTIHQWPATLVQPVGSPLSLECTVEGTSNPNLYWYRQAAGRGLQLLFYSVGIGQISSEVPQNLSASRPQDRQFILSSKKLLLSDSGFYLCALGRGLGGNTIYFGEGSWLTVV.

The V gene is TRBV4-3, the J gene TRBJ2-1, with no clear D. The V end lost 8 bases, the J end lost 9 bases, and 20 bases lay between the germline ends. The CDR3 length is 14 residues. Looked up from germline, CDR1 is LGHNA and CDR2 is YSLEER. CDR3 DNA sequence: TGCGCCAGCGCGACCCAGTATCGGACCCCTGAGCAGTTCTTC. Encoded protein: CASATQYRTPEQFF.

V gene TRBV15 combines with J gene TRBJ2-3; a possible D gene is TRBD1 (5 bases). Trimming pared 0 bases from V and 0 bases from J, leaving 13 bases between. CDR1 and CDR2 from the germline V gene are LNHNV and YYDKDF (reference sequence). The CDR3 contains 17 residues. The CDR3 loop reads CATSRDMTAPSTDTQYF. The CDR3 nucleotides read TGTGCCACCAGCAGAGATATGACAGCACCAAGCACAGATACGCAGTATTTT.

This sequence joins TRBV12-3 or TRBV12-4 and TRBJ2-3, with 8 bases that match TRBD1. The CDR3 runs to 17 residues. V lost 3 bases, J lost 2 bases, and 10 bases stayed unmatched. The CDR3 DNA sequence: TGTGCCAGCAGTTTGGGCCGAGGACAGGGCCCCACAGATACGCAGTATTTT. Protein sequence: CASSLGRGQGPTDTQYF.

This clonotype was detected only once. The chain employs TRBV28 and TRBJ2-3; 10 bases match TRBD2. Losses at the gene ends were 6 bases for V and 5 bases for J; bases not matched to a gene: 11. The CDR3 length is 16 residues. Germline V gives CDR1 MDHEN, CDR2 SYDVKM. The CDR3 loop is CASRSPSGRWGDTQYF. The CDR3 nucleotides are TGTGCCAGCAGATCACCTAGCGGGAGATGGGGAGATACGCAGTATTTT.

This chain joins TRBV20-1 and TRBJ2-7; 9 positions agree with TRBD1. V lost 0 bases, J lost 4 bases, and 7 bases stayed unmatched. The CDR3 has 15 amino acids. The V gene's germline CDR1 is DFQATT and CDR2 SNEGSKA (reference sequence). The CDR3 loop is CSARDPRQGEYEQYF. CDR3 DNA sequence: TGCAGTGCTAGAGACCCAAGACAGGGGGAATACGAGCAGTACTTC.

DNA of the CDR3: TGTGCCAGCAGTACTGTTCACGTCCTGACTTTC. Translation gives CASSTVHVLTF. J is TRBJ2-6 and V is TRBV28; no firm D call. The germline V gene has CDR1 MDHEN and CDR2 SYDVKM. V was cut by 5 bases and J by 11 bases, with 7 bases left in between. The CDR3 runs to 11 residues. The full variable domain, in which reference TRBV28 and TRBJ2-6 provide the parts outside the CDR3, is DVKVTQSSRYLVKRTGEKVFLECVQDMDHENMFWYRQDPGLGLRLIYFSYDVKMKEKGDIPEGYSVSREKKERFSLILESASTNQTSMYLCASSTVHVLTFGAGSRLTVL.

This clonotype was recorded only once. The rearrangement uses TRBV3-1 and TRBJ2-7; D gene uncertain. V lost 0 bases and J lost 0, with 6 bases in between. This CDR3 comprises 14 residues. Germline V lookup: CDR1 LGHDT, CDR2 YNNKEL (reference sequence). In DNA, the CDR3 is TGTGCCAGCAGCCAAGATTGGGACTCCTACGAGCAGTACTTC. Amino acids: CASSQDWDSYEQYF.

The V call is TRBV7-8, the J call TRBJ1-6; tentative D call: TRBD1 (5 bases). The ends were cut back, 0 bases at V and 9 bases at J, with 9 bases in the middle. Per germline, CDR1 SGHVS and CDR2 FQNEAQ. This CDR3 has 14 residues. The DNA of the CDR3 is TGTGCCAGCAGCTTAGCTTTCGGGGGTTCACCCCTCCACTTT. Its protein product is CASSLAFGGSPLHF.

The chain has TRBV9 and TRBJ2-5; 8 bases map to TRBD1. Trimming at V came to 0 bases and at J to 1 base, leaving 8 bases not matched to a gene. The germline V gene has CDR1 SGDLS and CDR2 YYNGEE. CDR3 length: 17 amino acids. The CDR3 region has the DNA TGTGCCAGCAGCGTAGGAGGGACAGGCAGCCCCCAAGAGACCCAGTACTTC. Its translation is CASSVGGTGSPQETQYF.